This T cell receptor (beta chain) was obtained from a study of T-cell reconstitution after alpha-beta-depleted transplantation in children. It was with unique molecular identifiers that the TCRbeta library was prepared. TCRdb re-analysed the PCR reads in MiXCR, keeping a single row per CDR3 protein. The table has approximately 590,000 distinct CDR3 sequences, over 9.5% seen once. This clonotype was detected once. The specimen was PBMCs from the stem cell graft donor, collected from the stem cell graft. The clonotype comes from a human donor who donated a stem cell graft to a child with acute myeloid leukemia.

CDR3 DNA sequence: TGTGCCAGCAGCCCAAAGTGGACCTTAAGCTCCTACGAGCAGTACTTC. Protein product: CASSPKWTLSSYEQYF. The chain recombines TRBV3-1 with TRBJ2-7; no firm D call. The V and J ends lost 4 bases and 0 bases respectively, with 16 bases between them. Germline V gene sequence: CDR1 LGHDT, CDR2 YNNKEL (reference sequence). The CDR3 is 16 amino acids.